The 8 T cell receptor beta chains in this list originate from one sample, sequenced in a study of Ad26.COV2.S vaccination and SARS-CoV-2 variants. Only in-frame clones appear in the TCRdb table, and some are missing; sequencing was by immunoSEQ multiplex PCR. Here the sample spans some 420,000 clones, approximately 88% being singletons. This sample's treatment: 15 to 20 received Ad26.COV2.S at low or high dose, single or two shots; roughly five received placebo; per-sample allocation not given. Samples came from day 63 after the first vaccine or placebo injection. The source material was peripheral blood, sampled in a trial of Ad26.COV2.S vaccine versus placebo. These receptors all come from a person between 18 and 60 years old who received the Ad26.COV2.S COVID-19 vaccine or a placebo.

This rearrangement joins TRBV6-2 or TRBV6-3 to TRBJ2-3; D ambiguous. Germline loops: CDR1 MNHEY, CDR2 SVGEGT. V lost 2 bases and J 2 bases, leaving 11 bases between the germline ends. This CDR3 comprises 15 residues. CDR3: CASSYRAAATDTQYF. The CDR3 nucleotides are TGTGCCAGCAGTTACCGGGCCGCGGCCACAGATACGCAGTATTTT.

The chain has TRBV6-1 and TRBJ2-7; possibly TRBD1 or TRBD2 for D (5 bases each). This CDR3 comprises 15 residues. Germline CDR1 MNHNS, CDR2 SASEGT. Between the trimmed V and J ends, which lost 3 bases and 5 bases, there was a span of 17 bases. The CDR3 DNA sequence: TGTGCCAGCAGTGACCCGCGAGGGCGAGGGGACGAGCAGTACTTC. Its protein product is CASSDPRGRGDEQYF.

The chain uses TRBV11-3 and TRBJ2-5, with 8 bases lining up with TRBD1. CDR3 size: 13 residues. V lost 5 bases and J lost 7; bases outside the gene matches: 6. Germline lookup yields CDR1 SGHNT and CDR2 YENEEA. The CDR3 DNA reads TGTGCCAGCAGCACACTCCAGGGGGCGACCCAGTACTTC. Translation gives CASSTLQGATQYF.

The table lists this clone with a count of one. The rearrangement uses TRBV6-5 and TRBJ2-7, with 9 bases that match TRBD2. CDR1 is MNHEY and CDR2 is SVGAGI in the germline V gene. J gave up 6 bases and V 6 bases, and 9 bases lay outside the gene matches. The CDR3 is 14 amino acids. DNA of the CDR3: TGTGCCAGCAGACGCGGACTAGCGATCGGCGAGCAGTACTTC. It specifies CASRRGLAIGEQYF.

This chain uses TRBV7-9 with TRBJ1-1, with 7 bases fitting TRBD1. The junction had 6 bases not matched to a gene; V was cut back by 1 base and J by 13 bases. Per germline, CDR1 SEHNR and CDR2 FQNEAQ (reference sequence). The CDR3 consists of 12 residues. CDR3 nucleotide sequence: TGTGCCAGCAGCTTAGGGGAAGGGGGCGGTTTCTTT. Amino acids: CASSLGEGGGFF.

This chain connects TRBV6-2 or TRBV6-3 to TRBJ2-2, with a weak D call TRBD1 (6 bases). V shed 6 bases and J shed 6 bases, with 14 bases lying between them. There are 14 residues in the CDR3. Germline CDR1 is MNHEY and CDR2 is SVGEGT. CDR3 protein: CASSEQGRAGELFF. CDR3 coding DNA: TGTGCCAGCAGCGAACAGGGAAGGGCCGGGGAGCTGTTTTTT.

J is TRBJ2-5 and V is TRBV11-3; D may match TRBD1 or TRBD2 (5 bases each). Germline V gene data show CDR1 as SGHNT and CDR2 as YENEEA. This CDR3 contains 14 residues. V was shortened by 3 bases and J by 2 bases, with 10 bases between the two germline ends. In DNA form, the CDR3 reads TGTGCCAGCAGCTTCGGGACGGAGCAAGAGACCCAGTACTTC. It yields the protein CASSFGTEQETQYF.

The chain combines TRBV7-9 with TRBJ2-1; the D gene is possibly TRBD1 (6 bases). Germline V lookup: CDR1 SEHNR, CDR2 FQNEAQ (reference sequence). CDR3 length equals 13 residues. Trimming cost V 5 bases and J 6 bases, with 11 bases left between them. CDR3 DNA sequence: TGTGCCAGCAGCGTACAGGGTACCAATGAGCAGTTCTTC. This translates into CASSVQGTNEQFF.